These 5 T cell receptor beta chains came from one sample sequenced in a study of PD-L1 blockade in urothelial cancer. The method was immunoSEQ multiplex PCR; TCRdb's version includes in-frame clones alone and lacks a portion of them. The sample has approximately 48,000 clones; more than 75% are singletons. The sequences come from PBMCs, collected around atezolizumab (anti-PD-L1) treatment. These receptors all come from a man between 60 and 75 years old with urothelial cancer.

This sequence joins TRBV13 and TRBJ2-2; D may be TRBD2 (6 bases). The V end lost 5 bases, the J end lost 4 bases, and 26 bases lay between the germline ends. This CDR3 spans 19 amino acids. Per germline, CDR1 PRHDT and CDR2 FYEKMQ (reference sequence). The CDR3 sequence is CASSLRTRAPPGGTGELFF. The CDR3 nucleotides are TGTGCCAGCAGCCTCCGGACAAGGGCACCTCCCGGGGGCACCGGGGAGCTGTTTTTT. The full variable domain, completed using reference TRBV13 and TRBJ2-2, is AAGVIQSPRHLIKEKRETATLKCYPIPRHDTVYWYQQGPGQDPQFLISFYEKMQSDKGSIPDRFSAQQFSDYHSELNMSSLELGDSALYFCASSLRTRAPPGGTGELFFGEGSRLTVL.

This clone was observed once. The J gene is TRBJ2-5, the V gene TRBV5-4, with 10 bases that match TRBD2. The CDR3 is made up of 14 amino acids. V lost 5 bases, J lost 5 bases, and 6 bases stayed unmatched. CDR1 is SGHNT and CDR2 is YYREEE in the germline V gene (reference sequence). The CDR3 coding sequence is TGTGCCAGCAGGCTCAGCGGGAGGGTGGAGACCCAGTACTTC. Its translation is CASRLSGRVETQYF.

This clone was picked up a small number of times. V usage is TRBV7-2 and J usage is TRBJ1-2; possibly TRBD1 for D (6 bases). The CDR3 sequence is 13 residues long. V dropped 6 bases and J dropped 3 bases, with 11 bases sitting between them. CDR1 and CDR2 (germline): SGHTA, FQGNSA. The CDR3: CASSPYRDYGYTF. In DNA, the CDR3 is TGTGCCAGCAGTCCTTACAGGGACTATGGCTACACCTTC.

The chain uses TRBV29-1 and TRBJ2-3; 9 bases line up with TRBD2. V was pared by 5 bases and J by 2 bases, with 2 bases of the junction left unmatched. The CDR3 runs to 13 residues. CDR1 SQVTM and CDR2 ANQGSEA come from the germline V gene. The CDR3 sequence: CSVLAGVTDTQYF. The CDR3 DNA sequence: TGCAGCGTTTTAGCGGGAGTCACAGATACGCAGTATTTT.

This clone was counted only a few times. CDR3 in DNA: TGTGCCAGCAGCCAGACAGGGTTGGTGTGGGACACTGAAGCTTTCTTT. Translated, it gives CASSQTGLVWDTEAFF. The chain combines TRBV7-9 with TRBJ1-1; 7 bases map to TRBD1. The CDR3 is 16 residues long. The V gene's germline CDR1 is SEHNR and CDR2 FQNEAQ (reference sequence). The junction had 12 bases not matched to a gene; V was cut back by 5 bases and J by 3 bases.